This TCR beta chain derives from a study of OX40 agonist ivuxolimab in advanced cancers. Study in general: Of mixed ages from about 20 to 80 and averaging approximately 60 years, the group was 65% to 85% male. Overall study findings and caveats: Some patients without response likewise showed low normalized clonal expansion. Partly responding patients at 0.1-3.0 mg/kg showed some of the smallest clonal expansion. On average, CD8+ T cells showed a greater number of expanded clones than CD4+.

Trimming shortened V by 1 base and J by 3 bases, and 7 bases separated the two germline ends. CDR1 and CDR2 (germline): SNHLY, FYNNEI. The CDR3 length is 13 residues. On this clone itself: As yet, its antigen is unknown.

Some clones are missing from TCRdb's copy, which holds only in-frame ones; the method was immunoSEQ multiplex PCR. The data contain 25,000 to 40,000 clones, about nine tenths of them singletons. The TCR comes from an adult with an advanced solid tumor such as melanoma, head and neck, liver or kidney cancer. This chain uses TRBV2 with TRBJ2-7; unclear D gene. Sequenced here: CD4+ or CD8+ T cells sorted from blood, sampled in a trial of the OX40 agonist ivuxolimab. Here the CDR3 DNA reads TGTGCCAGCAGTGAAGTAGGCGGCTACGAGCAGTACGTC. Its protein product is CASSEVGGYEQYV.